This T cell receptor (beta chain) is from a study of T cell changes during pregnancy in multiple sclerosis. Trimming removed 3 bases from V and 4 bases from J, with 12 bases in between. The CDR3 runs to 14 residues. CDR1 and CDR2 from the germline V gene are SGHTA and FQGNSA. The table came from immunoSEQ multiplex PCR; TCRdb's copy has only in-frame clones and leaves some out. The table shows more than 55,000 clones, with about nine tenths occurring only once. This chain uses TRBV7-2 with TRBJ1-2, with a weak D call TRBD1 (6 bases). This TCR was recovered from a female donor with multiple sclerosis, enrolled in a pregnancy study. Sequencing used peripheral blood, obtained in the second trimester of pregnancy. CDR3 nucleotide sequence: TGTGCCAGCAGCTTGAGCAGGGGTGGCTATGGCTACACCTTC. Protein: CASSLSRGGYGYTF.